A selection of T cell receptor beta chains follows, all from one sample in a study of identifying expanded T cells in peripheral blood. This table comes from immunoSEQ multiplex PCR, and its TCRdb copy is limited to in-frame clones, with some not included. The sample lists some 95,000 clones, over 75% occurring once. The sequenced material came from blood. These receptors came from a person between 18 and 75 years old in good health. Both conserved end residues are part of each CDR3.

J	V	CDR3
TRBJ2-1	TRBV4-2	CASSQDLYNEQFF
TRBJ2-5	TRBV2	CASTLYQGVETQYF
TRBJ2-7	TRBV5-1	CASSKGQGAYEQYF
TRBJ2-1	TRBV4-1	CASSQDFKATRGWFYNEQFF
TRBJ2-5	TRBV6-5	CASSYFKTGAETQYF
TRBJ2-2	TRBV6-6	CASRPTSGGNTGELFF
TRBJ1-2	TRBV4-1	CASSPGTNYGYTF
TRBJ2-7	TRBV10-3	CAISRAEQTYEQYF
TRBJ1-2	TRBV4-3	CASSQETGAPYGYTF
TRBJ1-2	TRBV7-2	CASSTGLIYGYTF
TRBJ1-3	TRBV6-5	CASSYGGQSSGNTIYF
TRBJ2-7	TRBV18	CASSPSDRVNSYEQYF
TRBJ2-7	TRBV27	CASSTRASGRRQYF
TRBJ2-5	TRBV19	CASSSDRTVTQYF
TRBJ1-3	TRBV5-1	CASSLGTGVTGNTIYF
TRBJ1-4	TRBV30	CAWSVMTGEKLFF
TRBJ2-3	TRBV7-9	CASSSRAGGGTDTQYF
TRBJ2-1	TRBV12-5	CASGLVWEQFF
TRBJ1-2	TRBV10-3	CAISESEYRGYTF
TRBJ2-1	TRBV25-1	CASSEFVVSHNEQFF
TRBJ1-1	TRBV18	CASSPFSKNTEAFF
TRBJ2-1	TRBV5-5	CASSLGTSGGTYNEQFF
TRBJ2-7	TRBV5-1	CASSLRGSYEQYF
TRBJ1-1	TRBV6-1	CASSGQTNTEAFF
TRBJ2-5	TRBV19	CASSIEGKETQYF
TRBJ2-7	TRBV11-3	CASSLGFDSSYEQYF
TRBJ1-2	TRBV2	CASSEEGVYGYTF
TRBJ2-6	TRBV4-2	CASSPRDRDSSGANVLTF